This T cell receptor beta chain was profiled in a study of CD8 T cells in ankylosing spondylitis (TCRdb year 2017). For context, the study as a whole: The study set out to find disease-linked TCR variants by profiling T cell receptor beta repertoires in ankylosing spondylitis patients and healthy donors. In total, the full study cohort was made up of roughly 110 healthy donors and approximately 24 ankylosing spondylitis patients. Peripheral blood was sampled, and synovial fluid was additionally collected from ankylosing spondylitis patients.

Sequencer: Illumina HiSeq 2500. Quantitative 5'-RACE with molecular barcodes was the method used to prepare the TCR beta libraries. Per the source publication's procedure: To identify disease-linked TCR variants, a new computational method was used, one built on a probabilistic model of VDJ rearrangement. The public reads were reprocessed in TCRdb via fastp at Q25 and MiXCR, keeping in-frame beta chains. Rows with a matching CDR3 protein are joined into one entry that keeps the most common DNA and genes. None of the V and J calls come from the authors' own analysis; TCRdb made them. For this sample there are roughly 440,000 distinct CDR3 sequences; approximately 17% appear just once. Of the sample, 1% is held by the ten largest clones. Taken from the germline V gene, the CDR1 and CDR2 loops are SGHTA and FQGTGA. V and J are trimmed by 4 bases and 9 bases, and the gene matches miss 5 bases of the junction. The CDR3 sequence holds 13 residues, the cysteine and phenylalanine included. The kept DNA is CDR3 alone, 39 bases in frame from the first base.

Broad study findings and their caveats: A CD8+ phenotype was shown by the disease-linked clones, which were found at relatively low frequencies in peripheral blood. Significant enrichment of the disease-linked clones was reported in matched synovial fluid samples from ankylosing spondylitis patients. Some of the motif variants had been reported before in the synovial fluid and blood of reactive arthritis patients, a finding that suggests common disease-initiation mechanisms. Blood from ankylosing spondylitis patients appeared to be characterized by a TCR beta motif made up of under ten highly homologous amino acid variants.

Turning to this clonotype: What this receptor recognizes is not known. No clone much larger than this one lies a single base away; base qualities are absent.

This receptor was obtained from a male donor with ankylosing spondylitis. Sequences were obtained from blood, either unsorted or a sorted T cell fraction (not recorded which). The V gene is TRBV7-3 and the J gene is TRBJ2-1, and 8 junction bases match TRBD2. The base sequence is TGTGCCAGCAGCTCCGGGGGGGCAAGTGAGCAGTTCTTC. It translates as CASSSGGASEQFF. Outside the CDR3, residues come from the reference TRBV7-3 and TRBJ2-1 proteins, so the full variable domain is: GAGVSQTPSNKVTEKGKYVELRCDPISGHTALYWYRQSLGQGPEFLIYFQGTGAADDSGLPNDRFFAVRPEGSVSTLKIQRTERGDSAVYLCASSSGGASEQFFGPGTRLTVL.